A selection of T cell receptor beta chains follows, all from one sample in a study of TIL therapy for anti-PD-1-resistant metastatic lung cancer. Some clones are missing from TCRdb's copy, which holds only in-frame ones; the method was immunoSEQ multiplex PCR. The sample lists roughly 58,000 clones, 70% to 90% occurring once. The specimen was blood, collected at baseline. The receptors here all came from a person between 25 and 80 years old with non-small cell lung cancer. Both conserved end residues are part of each CDR3. A D gene is named only where the DNA matches it firmly. Part of the rows lack a size; the others show once, few, many or a class for expanded clones.

>TRBV4-2|TRBJ1-2|.|few
TGTGCCAGCAGCCAAGTGCAGGGGTTGGATGCTTATGGCTACACCTTC
CASSQVQGLDAYGYTF
>TRBV15|TRBJ1-5|.|.
TGTGCCACCAGCAGAGATCCACAATCACCGCCCCAGCATTTT
CATSRDPQSPPQHF
>TRBV7-2|TRBJ2-1|.|.
TGTGCCAGTCTCCCCAGGGCCTCGCCCTACAATGAGCAGTTCTTC
CASLPRASPYNEQFF
>TRBV5-8|TRBJ1-3|TRBD1|.
TGTGCCAGCAGCTTGGGAATGGGACAGGGGTCCTCTGGAAACACCATATATTTT
CASSLGMGQGSSGNTIYF
>TRBV9|TRBJ2-3|.|.
TGTGCCAGCAGCGGCGAGGGGGATACGCAGTATTTT
CASSGEGDTQYF
>TRBV7-2|TRBJ1-1|.|.
TGTGCCAGCAGCACGGCCTCGGGCTACACTGAAGCTTTCTTT
CASSTASGYTEAFF
>TRBV6-2/TRBV6-3|TRBJ2-1|.|.
TGTGCCAGCAGTTACGGGGGGGGGCCTTATGAGCAGTTCTTC
CASSYGGGPYEQFF
>TRBV7-8|TRBJ2-7|TRBD1|.
TGTGCCAGCAGCTTACCGGGACAGGGCCCCTACGAGCAGTACTTC
CASSLPGQGPYEQYF
>TRBV13|TRBJ2-7|.|.
TGTGCCAGCAGCATCGGGGGCAAGTACGAGCAGTACTTC
CASSIGGKYEQYF
>TRBV20-1|TRBJ1-2|.|.
TGCAGTGCTAGGTCAAATGGCTACACCTTC
CSARSNGYTF
>TRBV30|TRBJ1-5|.|.
TGTGCCTGGAGTGCGGGGTTTAGTAATCAGCCCCAGCATTTT
CAWSAGFSNQPQHF
>TRBV5-4|TRBJ2-7|TRBD2|.
TGTGCCAGCAGCGACGGGACTAGGGGGGTGAACGAGCAGTACTTC
CASSDGTRGVNEQYF
>TRBV4-3|TRBJ1-2|.|.
TGCGCCAGCAGCCAAGATCTCCGGGGGGGAGGCTATGGCTACACCTTC
CASSQDLRGGGYGYTF
>TRBV3-1/TRBV3-2|TRBJ2-1|.|once
TGTGCCAGCAGCCCAGAGGCCGAGGGCCTAGTCTACAATGAGCAGTTCTTC
CASSPEAEGLVYNEQFF
>TRBV3-1/TRBV3-2|TRBJ2-6|.|.
TGTGCCAGCAGCCAAGATTGGTACTTCGAGGGCTCTGGGGCCAACGTCCTGACTTTC
CASSQDWYFEGSGANVLTF
>TRBV24-1|TRBJ1-2|TRBD1|.
TGTGCCACCAGTGATCCGACAGGGGGGGCTAACTATGGCTACACCTTC
CATSDPTGGANYGYTF
>TRBV3-1/TRBV3-2|TRBJ2-7|.|few
TGTGCCAGCAGCCCTCGACAGGCGTACTACGAGCAGTACTTC
CASSPRQAYYEQYF
>TRBV2|TRBJ1-6|.|.
TGTGCCAGCAGTGTGCGGGGGAATAATTCACCCCTCCACTTT
CASSVRGNNSPLHF
>TRBV14|TRBJ2-2|TRBD1|once
TGTGCCAGCAGCCAGCTACAGGGGAAGTTCGCCACCGGGGAGCTGTTTTTT
CASSQLQGKFATGELFF
>TRBV5-8|TRBJ2-5|.|.
TGTGCCAGCAGCTTGGTTGGGACCATCCCCATGGAGACCCAGTACTTC
CASSLVGTIPMETQYF
>TRBV5-4|TRBJ2-5|TRBD1|.
TGTGCCAGCAGCTTGCACAGGGGGCGGGAAGAGACCCAGTACTTC
CASSLHRGREETQYF
>TRBV7-3|TRBJ1-5|.|few
TGTGCCAGCAGCTTCAATAGCAATCAGCCCCAGCATTTT
CASSFNSNQPQHF
>TRBV7-6|TRBJ2-7|.|.
TGTGCCAGCAGATCACTTCTGGGCGAGCAGTACTTC
CASRSLLGEQYF
>TRBV14|TRBJ2-3|.|.
TGTGCCAGCAGCCAAGATTTAACTAGCTCAGATACGCAGTATTTT
CASSQDLTSSDTQYF
>TRBV6-5|TRBJ1-6|.|.
TGTGCCAGCCTGCCGGCAGGAACCTATAATTCACCCCTCCACTTT
CASLPAGTYNSPLHF
>TRBV7-8|TRBJ2-5|TRBD2|once
TGTGCCAGCAGCTGGGGGAAAACTAGCGGGAGGCGCCAAGAGACCCAGTACTTC
CASSWGKTSGRRQETQYF
>TRBV6-1|TRBJ1-5|.|once
TGTGCCAGCAGTGAATCCAAATATAGCAATCAGCCCCAGCATTTT
CASSESKYSNQPQHF
>TRBV11-3|TRBJ2-1|.|.
TGTGCCAGCAGCCTCAACTGGGAATTCGATGAGCAGTTCTTC
CASSLNWEFDEQFF
>TRBV7-2|TRBJ2-6|.|.
TGTGCCAGCAGATCTACAAGGGATCCTGGGGCCAACGTCCTGACTTTC
CASRSTRDPGANVLTF
>TRBV29-1|TRBJ1-1|.|.
TGCAGCGTTGAAGTTATGCTTACAGGGTCTGAAGCTTTCTTT
CSVEVMLTGSEAFF
>TRBV6-1|TRBJ2-1|.|.
TGTGCCAGCAGTGAAGGGGCTGCGGGACTCATAAATGAGCAGTTCTTC
CASSEGAAGLINEQFF
>TRBV11-2|TRBJ2-7|TRBD2|.
TGTGCCAGCAGCTTGTTGACTAGCGGGAGTAGTGGGGAGCAGTACTTC
CASSLLTSGSSGEQYF
>TRBV7-6|TRBJ2-7|TRBD2|.
TGTGCCAGCAGCTTAGGCACTAGCGGGGACGGCGAGCAGTACTTC
CASSLGTSGDGEQYF
>TRBV9|TRBJ1-2|TRBD1|.
TGTGCCAGCAGCGCAGCAGGGGGCGGCTACACCTTC
CASSAAGGGYTF
>TRBV28|TRBJ1-1|.|.
TGTGCCAGCAGTCCCGGTGGGGTTATCATGAACACTGAAGCTTTCTTT
CASSPGGVIMNTEAFF
>TRBV29-1|TRBJ2-1|TRBD2|.
TGCAGCGTTGAAGACCCTGGGGGGGGTCTACACAATGAGCAGTTCTTC
CSVEDPGGGLHNEQFF
>TRBV6-6|TRBJ2-6|TRBD2|.
TGTGCCAGCAGTCACCGGACTAGTACGGGTGGGGCCAACGTCCTGACTTTC
CASSHRTSTGGANVLTF
>TRBV20-1|TRBJ2-3|.|once
TGCAGTGCTAGTAGCAGAGATACGCAGTATTTT
CSASSRDTQYF
>TRBV10-3|TRBJ2-1|TRBD2|.
TGTGCCATCAGTGAGTCGGCTAGCGGGAGTACCTTAAATGAGCAGTTCTTC
CAISESASGSTLNEQFF
>TRBV4-1|TRBJ2-7|.|.
TGCGCCAGCAGCCAGGGGGGTAGGACCTACGAGCAGTACTTC
CASSQGGRTYEQYF
>TRBV5-8|TRBJ2-7|.|.
TGTGCCAGCAGCTTTATTCTCTCCTACGAGCAGTACTTC
CASSFILSYEQYF
>TRBV15|TRBJ1-5|.|.
TGTGCCACCAGCACCCATTCCAAGAGGGCCCTTAAGTTGGGTCAGCCCCAGCATTTT
CATSTHSKRALKLGQPQHF
>TRBV7-2|TRBJ1-2|.|.
TGTGCCAGCAGCCAGGACCGTAACTATGGCTACACCTTC
CASSQDRNYGYTF
>TRBV6-2/TRBV6-3|TRBJ2-7|.|.
TGTGCCAGCAGTCCGTACTGGGAATCTTACGAGCAGTACTTC
CASSPYWESYEQYF
>TRBV28|TRBJ2-7|.|.
TGTGCCAGCAGGACTCATAGCGGTTCCTCCTACGAGCAGTACTTC
CASRTHSGSSYEQYF
>TRBV5-1|TRBJ1-3|.|.
TGCGCCAGCAGCTTTGGCACGTCTGGAAACACCATATATTTT
CASSFGTSGNTIYF
>TRBV5-4|TRBJ1-6|.|.
TGTGCCAGCAGCTCAGGGGCTCATAACGGTGCACCCCTCCACTTT
CASSSGAHNGAPLHF
>TRBV6-1|TRBJ1-6|.|once
TGTGCCAGCAGTGAAGGGTTCCTTAATTCACCCCTCCACTTT
CASSEGFLNSPLHF
>TRBV28|TRBJ1-4|.|.
TGTGCCAGCAGTTTAGCTCGACCTGAAAAACTGTTTTTT
CASSLARPEKLFF
>TRBV19|TRBJ1-4|TRBD1|once
TGTGCCAGTAGCGTACAGGGGGCTAGGGAAAAACTGTTTTTT
CASSVQGAREKLFF
>TRBV2|TRBJ2-5|TRBD1|.
TGTGCCAGCAGTGAAAACAGGGGGTCCCAAGAGACCCAGTACTTC
CASSENRGSQETQYF
>TRBV10-1|TRBJ2-3|.|.
TGCGCCAGCAGTGACCGACGGACGACCACAGATACGCAGTATTTT
CASSDRRTTTDTQYF
>TRBV5-5|TRBJ1-1|TRBD1|once
TGTGCCAGCAGCTTCCTTGGACAGGAGACGGCTTTCTTT
CASSFLGQETAFF
>TRBV9|TRBJ1-2|TRBD1|once
TGTGCCAGCAGCGACAGGGGGCCTTATGGCTACACCTTC
CASSDRGPYGYTF
>TRBV28|TRBJ2-7|TRBD1|.
TGTGCCAGCAGCCAAAGGGACAGGAGCTCCTACGAGCAGTACTTC
CASSQRDRSSYEQYF
>TRBV18|TRBJ2-1|TRBD2|.
TGTGCCAGCTCATTCGGACTAGCGGACAAATCCTACAATGAGCAGTTCTTC
CASSFGLADKSYNEQFF
>TRBV9|TRBJ2-1|.|.
TGTGCCAGCAGCGTGGAGGAGGGGAGCTCCTACAATGAGCAGTTCTTC
CASSVEEGSSYNEQFF